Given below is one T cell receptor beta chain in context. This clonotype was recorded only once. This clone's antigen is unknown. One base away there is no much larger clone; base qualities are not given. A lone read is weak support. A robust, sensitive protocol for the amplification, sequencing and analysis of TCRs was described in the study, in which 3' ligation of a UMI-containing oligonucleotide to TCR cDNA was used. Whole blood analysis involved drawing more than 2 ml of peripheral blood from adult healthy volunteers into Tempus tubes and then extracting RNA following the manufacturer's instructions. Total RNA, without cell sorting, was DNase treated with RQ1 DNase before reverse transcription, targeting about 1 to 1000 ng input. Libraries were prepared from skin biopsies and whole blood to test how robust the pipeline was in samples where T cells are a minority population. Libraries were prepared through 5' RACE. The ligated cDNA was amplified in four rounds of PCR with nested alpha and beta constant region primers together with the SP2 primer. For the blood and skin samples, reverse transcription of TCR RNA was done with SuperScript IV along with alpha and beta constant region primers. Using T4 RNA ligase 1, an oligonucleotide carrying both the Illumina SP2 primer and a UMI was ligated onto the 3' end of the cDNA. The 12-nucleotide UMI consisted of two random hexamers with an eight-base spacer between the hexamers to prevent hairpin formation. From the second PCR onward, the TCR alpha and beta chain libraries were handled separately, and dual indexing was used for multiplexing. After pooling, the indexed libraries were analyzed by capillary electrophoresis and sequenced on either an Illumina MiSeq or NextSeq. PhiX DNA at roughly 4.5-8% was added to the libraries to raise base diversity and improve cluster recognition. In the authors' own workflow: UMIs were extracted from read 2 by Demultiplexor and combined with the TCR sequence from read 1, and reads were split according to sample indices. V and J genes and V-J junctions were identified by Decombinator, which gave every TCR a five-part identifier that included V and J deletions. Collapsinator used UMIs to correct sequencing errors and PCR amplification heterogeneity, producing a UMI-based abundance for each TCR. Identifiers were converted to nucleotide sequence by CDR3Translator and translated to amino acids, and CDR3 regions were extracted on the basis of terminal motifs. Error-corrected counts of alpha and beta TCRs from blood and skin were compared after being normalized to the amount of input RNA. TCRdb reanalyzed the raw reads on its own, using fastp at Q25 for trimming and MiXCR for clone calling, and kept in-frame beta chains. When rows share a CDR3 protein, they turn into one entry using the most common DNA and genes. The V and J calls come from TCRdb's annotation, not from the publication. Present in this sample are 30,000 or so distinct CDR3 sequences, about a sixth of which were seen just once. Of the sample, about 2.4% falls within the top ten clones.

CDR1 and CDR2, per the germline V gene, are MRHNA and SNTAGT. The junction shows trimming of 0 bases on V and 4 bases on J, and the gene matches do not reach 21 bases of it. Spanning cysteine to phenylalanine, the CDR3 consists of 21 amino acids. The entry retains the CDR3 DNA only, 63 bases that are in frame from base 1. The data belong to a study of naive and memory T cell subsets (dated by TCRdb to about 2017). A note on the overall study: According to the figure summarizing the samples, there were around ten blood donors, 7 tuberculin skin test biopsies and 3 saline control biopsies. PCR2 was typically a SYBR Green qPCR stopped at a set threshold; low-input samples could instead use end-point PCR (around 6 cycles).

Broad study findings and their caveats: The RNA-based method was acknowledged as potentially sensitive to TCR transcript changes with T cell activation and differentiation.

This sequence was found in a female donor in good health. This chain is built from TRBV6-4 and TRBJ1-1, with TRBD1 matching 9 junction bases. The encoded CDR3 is CASSDSRLVTGTGKGITEAFF. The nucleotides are TGTGCCAGCAGTGACTCTCGACTGGTCACAGGGACAGGGAAAGGGATCACTGAAGCTTTCTTT.